The present T cell receptor beta chain was sequenced within a study of blood T cell repertoires in COVID-19. Study-level information: T cells, B-cell-depleted T cells, or PBMCs supplied cDNA or gDNA.

Libraries were prepared by immunoSEQ multiplex PCR; TCRdb keeps only in-frame clonotypes and omits some of them. The sample gives 150,000 to 200,000 clones, just over 90% of which show up once; roughly 1.9% is in the top ten. Sequenced sample: peripheral blood. This clonotype originated in a woman aged 55 to 70 with COVID-19, enrolled during active disease.

As DNA, the CDR3 is TGTGCCAGCAGCGTGGACAGGGGTGGTACGCAGTATTTT. Translation: CASSVDRGGTQYF. This chain uses TRBV5-4 with TRBJ2-3; 9 bases agree with TRBD1. Germline V gives CDR1 SGHNT, CDR2 YYREEE (reference sequence). This CDR3 is built from 13 residues. After removal of 4 bases from V and 8 bases from J, the junction contained 5 bases not matched to a gene.